This passage covers 11 T cell receptor beta chains from one sample sequenced in a study of blood T cells in healthy people across ages. A second PCR of roughly 7 to 11 cycles used a sample-barcoded 5' primer and a J-beta primer mix. TCRdb passed the 5' RACE reads through MiXCR, listing each CDR3 protein once. The sample consists of about 1,400,000 distinct CDR3 sequences, about 43% of them appearing once. The sample consisted of blood. Every receptor here comes from a woman in her late teens or twenties in good health.

This rearrangement joins TRBV5-1 to TRBJ2-5; 16 positions agree with TRBD2. With the DNA end fitting TRBJ2-7 better, the J assignment may be wrong. The CDR3 covers 18 residues. The germline V gene encodes CDR1 SGHRS and CDR2 YFSETQ. For the CDR3, the DNA is TGCGCCAGCAGCTTCGGGACTAGCGGGAGGGCCGATTCTTCCGAGCAGTACTTC. This encodes CASSFGTSGRADSSEQYF.

The V call is TRBV24-1, the J call TRBJ2-4, with a weak D call TRBD2 (5 bases). TRBJ2-7 explains the end of the DNA better; the J call may be wrong. The V gene's germline CDR1 is KGHDR and CDR2 SFDVKD. The CDR3 length is 12 residues. CDR3 sequence reads: CATSDFGGEQYF. CDR3 bases: TGTGCCACCAGTGATTTCGGAGGCGAGCAGTACTTC.

This clonotype was seen a few times. The rearrangement uses TRBV20-1 and TRBJ1-4, with 10 bases identical to TRBD1. J lost 5 bases, V lost 5 bases, and 8 bases had no gene match. The CDR3 totals 15 residues. CDR1 and CDR2 (germline): DFQATT, SNEGSKA (reference sequence). The CDR3 DNA reads TGCAGTGCTGCCGGGACAGGGGCCCTAAATGAAAAACTGTTTTTT. Translation: CSAAGTGALNEKLFF.

The chain recombines TRBV28 with TRBJ1-2; D remains ambiguous. CDR1 and CDR2 from the germline V gene are MDHEN and SYDVKM. V lost 5 bases and J lost 6, with 16 bases in between. This CDR3 spans 14 amino acids. In nucleotides, the CDR3 is TGTGCCAGCAGTCTAAGCCCCGGAGGAAATGGCTACACCTTC. Its translation is CASSLSPGGNGYTF.

The table lists this clonotype with a few counts. The chain is built from TRBV29-1 and TRBJ2-5; D may be TRBD1 (6 bases). V was cut by 6 bases and J by 11 bases, with 22 bases left in between. Germline CDR1 is SQVTM and CDR2 is ANQGSEA. The CDR3 length is 13 residues. CDR3: CSVGQGFGWGQYF. The CDR3, as DNA: TGCAGCGTGGGGCAGGGGTTTGGATGGGGGCAGTACTTC.

This clonotype was picked up many times. The chain recombines TRBV12-3 or TRBV12-4 with TRBJ2-1, with 11 bases that match TRBD2. V lost 2 bases to trimming and J lost 7 bases; unmatched junction nucleotides: 4. The CDR3 is 15 residues long. DNA for the CDR3: TGTGCCAGCAGTTTACTAGCGGGAGGAATGAATGAGCAGTTCTTC. Translated: CASSLLAGGMNEQFF.

The chain is built from TRBV20-1 and TRBJ1-2; D uncertain. The CDR3 totals 12 residues. Trimming removed 7 bases from V and 2 bases from J, with 11 bases in between. Germline CDR1 is DFQATT and CDR2 is SNEGSKA (reference sequence). CDR3 amino acids: CSVSGENYGYTF. In DNA form, the CDR3 reads TGCAGTGTCAGCGGGGAAAACTATGGCTACACCTTC.

This clonotype was recorded a few times. This sequence joins TRBV2 and TRBJ2-3, with no clear D. The CDR3 consists of 14 residues. The ends were cut back, 6 bases at V and 1 base at J, with 11 bases in the middle. The germline V gene has CDR1 SNHLY and CDR2 FYNNEI. CDR3: CASSADLGTDTQYF. DNA of the CDR3: TGTGCCAGCAGCGCGGACCTCGGCACAGATACGCAGTATTTT.

The chain joins TRBV28 to TRBJ2-7; D is tentatively TRBD1 or TRBD2 (5 bases each). V was clipped by 8 bases and J by 2 bases, with 19 bases between them. The CDR3 has 15 residues. Germline-derived CDR1 and CDR2 are MDHEN and SYDVKM. The CDR3, as DNA: TGTGCCAGCCGGTCGTTGCACGGGACCCCCTACGAGCAGTACTTC. Translating gives CASRSLHGTPYEQYF.

The J gene is TRBJ1-1, the V gene TRBV20-1; TRBD1 matches 9 bases. Germline trimming cut 0 bases from V and 4 bases from J; bases unmatched to any gene: 3. The CDR3 runs 14 residues. Germline CDR1 and CDR2: DFQATT and SNEGSKA (reference sequence). The CDR3 DNA reads TGCAGTGCTAGAGAGGGACAGGGCGGCACTGAAGCTTTCTTT. It codes for CSAREGQGGTEAFF.

The chain recombines TRBV12-3 or TRBV12-4 with TRBJ2-5; 10 bases agree with TRBD1. The CDR3 has 15 amino acids. The trim removed 5 bases at V and 0 bases at J, leaving 3 bases unmatched. CDR3 residues: CASSGTGDYQETQYF. The CDR3 DNA follows: TGTGCCAGCAGTGGGACAGGGGACTACCAAGAGACCCAGTACTTC.